This T cell receptor beta chain was retrieved from a study of graft-versus-host responses after intestinal transplantation (dated by TCRdb to the early 2020s). Some background on the complete study: Multivisceral, liver-intestinal, or isolated intestinal transplants were received by the recipients. After intestinal transplantation, graft-versus-host and host-versus-graft alloreactive T cell clones in the graft, circulation and bone marrow were tracked using bulk TCR-beta CDR3 sequencing. Instead of going to the commercial service, samples from a few later patients were sequenced in-house on an Illumina MiSeq and processed with MiXCR. Anti-thymocyte globulin induction was given to all recipients, followed by maintenance tacrolimus and steroids for two to four years. A peak of at least 4% donor T cells among recipient peripheral blood mononuclear cells was the definition used for donor T cell macrochimerism. The cohort enrolled 20 to 25 intestinal transplant recipients, one of whom was a retransplant, and 3 patients without pretransplant specimens were excluded. To identify alloreactive clones, pre-transplant mixed lymphocyte reaction products were sequenced and then compared with unstimulated pre-transplant donor and recipient T cells.

At the junction V is shortened by 3 bases and J by 4 bases, with 6 bases in between. The CDR3 numbers 12 residues from cysteine through phenylalanine. Left in the record is the CDR3 DNA by itself, 36 bases read in frame from the first base. CDR1 and CDR2 are read off the germline V gene as SGHVS and FQNEAQ. This sample's time point label indicates: cells obtained before transplantation from donor or recipient. CD3+CD4+ and CD3+CD8+ populations were FACS-sorted from unstimulated pre-transplant donor and recipient cells taken from spleen or lymph nodes. Libraries came from the immunoSEQ multiplex PCR assay. In most patients, genomic DNA was isolated using the Qiagen DNeasy Blood and Tissue Kit and sent frozen to Adaptive Biotechnologies for TCR sequencing. For most patients, genomic DNA was subjected to high-throughput TCR-beta CDR3 sequencing by Adaptive Biotechnologies. Per the original workflow: Adaptive's ImmunoSEQ software supplied the TCR sequencing data for roughly 17 patients, while MiXCR and VDJtools were used to process a few other patients. To correct CD4 versus CD8 sorting errors, any sequence found in both subsets at a frequency ratio below 5:1 was removed. CDR3 nucleotide sequences shared by donor and recipient were removed because the origin of these sequences could not be assigned. To be classed as alloreactive, a clone needed at least 2-fold expansion over unstimulated cells and a minimum CFSE-low frequency of 0.002% (template counts) or 0.001% (read counts). Clones detected in sequenced pre-transplant spleen, lymph node, or MLR CFSE-low populations of the donor or recipient were defined as mappable. Cumulative frequency of alloreactive clones was calculated as a percentage of all sequences weighted by copy number. This immuneACCESS table, as held by TCRdb, lists in-frame sequences with V and J called but not all clones. Of the missing ones, under half trace to an unresolved V gene in checked studies; the others have no known cause. V and J calls plus clone size are reproduced from that table; the DNA served to infer D and trimming. This sample lists about 99,000 clones; 93% were detected once. The ten largest make up 1% to 1.5% of the sample.

On this clone: What antigen it recognizes has not been identified. The sample holds no much larger clone one base away, and base qualities are not on file.

The research as a whole found: High GvH to HvG T cell clonal ratios were observed in the allografts of patients with donor T cell macrochimerism. GvH clones turned up in recipient bone marrow, with some appearing earlier in ileal mucosa or blood, a pattern consistent with an intestinal mucosal origin. Early after transplant, peak levels of circulating GvH clones were associated with declines in HvG clones. Conclusions were limited by the relatively low number and heterogeneity of intestinal transplant patients.

The material sequenced was unstimulated CD8+ T cells sorted from spleen or lymph node cells, taken before intestinal transplant. This clonotype originated in a human donor who received an intestinal transplant. The rearrangement combines TRBV7-8 with TRBJ1-1; the D gene is not confidently resolved. The DNA is TGTGCCAGCAGCTTTTGGGGCACTGAAGCTTTCTTT. Its coded protein is CASSFWGTEAFF.